What follows is one T cell receptor beta chain and its context. Its matching antigen is unknown. This entry comes from a study of T cell repertoires in cytomegalovirus infection. The germline gives CDR1 LGHNA, CDR2 YNFKEQ. This CDR3 contains 13 residues. Between the trimmed V and J ends, which lost 4 bases and 6 bases, there was a span of 9 bases. TCRdb analysed the reads with MiXCR anew, one entry per CDR3 protein. This table has approximately 590,000 distinct CDR3 sequences, 40% appearing once. V usage is TRBV4-2 and J usage is TRBJ2-2; unclear D gene. This receptor was identified in a human donor in good health (CMV status not recorded). Some clones in this sample may be carry-over from other donors' samples. This specimen consisted of cultured PBMCs, obtained from culture after CMV antigen stimulation. CDR3 in amino acids: CASSPRAAGELFF. As DNA, the CDR3 is TGTGCCAGCAGCCCCCGCGCGGCCGGGGAGCTGTTTTTT.